This T cell receptor (beta chain) was profiled in a study of T cells after somatic rescue of genetic block. Data came from immunoSEQ multiplex PCR; TCRdb stores just in-frame clones and leaves some out. This sample has about 12,000 clones, with 60% to 75% found just once. This CDR3 comprises 21 residues. CDR1 is SGHRS and CDR2 is YFSETQ in the germline V gene. V was shortened by 0 bases and J by 0 bases, with 27 bases between the two germline ends. Input material: peripheral blood mononuclear cells (PBMCs). The chain recombines TRBV5-1 with TRBJ1-1; D is possibly TRBD1 (5 bases). The sequence derives from a boy between 10 and 17 years old. For the CDR3, the DNA is TGCGCCAGCAGCTTGGTAGTTGGGACGACTTCCTCCCTTTACATGAACACTGAAGCTTTCTTT. It yields the protein CASSLVVGTTSSLYMNTEAFF.